This TCR beta chain was sequenced during a study of shared clonotypes between healthy human individuals. CD8 cells regarded as naive lacked CD45RO, were positively chosen for CCR7, and omitted terminally differentiated effector memory CD45RA+ cells. This clone was recorded a few times. The antigen is not known. V shed 4 bases and J 0 bases; nucleotides not matched to a gene: 2. CDR1 is ENHRY, CDR2 SYGVKD, per germline. This CDR3 is 14 amino acids long. In the original workflow: Filtering of immunoSEQ junctional sequences could not match full-length read filtering. Sequencing used immunoSEQ multiplex PCR; TCRdb keeps in-frame clones, though not all of them. The D gene and trimming were derived from the DNA, and the V and J assignments and clone size from that table. Found here are around 2.1 million clones, 85% to 95% of them singletons; the top ten hold over 1.5%. Study outcomes and limitations: The researchers took only blood, and tissue repertoires probably look different.

This rearrangement joins TRBV10-3 to TRBJ1-2, with 7 bases lining up with TRBD1. The sequenced material came from naive CD8+ T cells from PBMCs. The clonotype comes from a young man in good health. Some clones in this sample may be carry-over from other donors' samples. The CDR3: CAISGTGANYGYTF. The CDR3 nucleotides read TGTGCCATCAGTGGGACAGGAGCTAACTATGGCTACACCTTC.